This passage covers 7 T cell receptor beta chains from one sample sequenced in a study of technical replicates of blood from a few donors. The repertoire was sequenced with immunoSEQ multiplex PCR; TCRdb's copy has only in-frame clones and lacks some. The sample lists around 63,000 clones, around 92% occurring once. Specimen: PBMCs. These receptors were collected from a human donor in good health. Some clones in this sample may be carry-over from other donors' samples.

The chain recombines TRBV7-2 with TRBJ2-1; the match to TRBD2 covers 13 bases. V lost 5 bases and J lost 7; bases outside the gene matches: 5. The length of the CDR3 is 15 residues. Germline CDR1 reads SGHTA; CDR2 reads FQGNSA. CDR3 bases: TGTGCCAGCAGCGTTGGACTAGCGGGAGTTAATGAGCAGTTCTTC. This sequence encodes CASSVGLAGVNEQFF.

The chain uses TRBV5-1 and TRBJ1-1; 12 nucleotides align to TRBD1. V trimming: 3 bases; J trimming: 7 bases; junction bases outside the gene matches: 4. The CDR3 extends over 14 amino acids. Germline CDR1 is SGHRS and CDR2 is YFSETQ. CDR3 protein: CASSSGTGGGEAFF. The CDR3 nucleotides read TGCGCCAGCAGCTCCGGGACAGGGGGCGGTGAAGCTTTCTTT.

The chain joins TRBV18 to TRBJ2-7, with TRBD1 as a possible D gene (5 bases). Germline V CDR1 and CDR2: KGHSH, LQKENI. V dropped 6 bases and J dropped 0 bases, with 12 bases sitting between them. The CDR3 sequence is 14 residues long. CDR3 sequence reads: CASSFPTDSYEQYF. The DNA for the CDR3 is TGTGCCAGCTCCTTCCCGACAGACTCCTACGAGCAGTACTTC. Based on the CDR3 plus reference TRBV18 and TRBJ2-7, the full variable domain is NAGVMQNPRHLVRRRGQEARLRCSPMKGHSHVYWYRQLPEEGLKFMVYLQKENIIDESGMPKERFSAEFPKEGPSILRIQQVVRGDSAAYFCASSFPTDSYEQYFGPGTRLTVT.

The chain joins TRBV7-8 to TRBJ1-1, with 8 bases aligning to TRBD1. Germline V CDR1 and CDR2: SGHVS, FQNEAQ. This CDR3 has 15 residues. Trimming removed 3 bases from V and 4 bases from J; junction bases left unmatched: 7. This CDR3 is CASSFVGQASTEAFF. CDR3 nucleotide sequence: TGTGCCAGCAGCTTCGTGGGACAGGCGAGCACTGAAGCTTTCTTT.

This clone has a handful of counts. The rearrangement joins TRBV5-4 to TRBJ1-1; no clear D gene. Germline lookup yields CDR1 SGHNT and CDR2 YYREEE (reference sequence). Trimming pared 4 bases from V and 3 bases from J, leaving 13 bases between. The CDR3 is 14 amino acids. CDR3 in DNA: TGTGCCAGCAGCCTAGCCCTCCGGGACACTGAAGCTTTCTTT. Encoded protein: CASSLALRDTEAFF.

The chain employs TRBV6-1 and TRBJ1-3; unclear D gene. Trimming removed 8 bases at V and 0 bases at J, with 11 bases between. Germline CDR1 and CDR2: MNHNS and SASEGT. CDR3 length equals 14 residues. CDR3 loop: CASGGQSSGNTIYF. CDR3 sequence (DNA): TGTGCCAGCGGAGGGCAGAGCTCTGGAAACACCATATATTTT.

J is TRBJ2-3 and V is TRBV6-4; no clear D gene. The CDR3 extends over 14 amino acids. Germline assignment: CDR1 MRHNA and CDR2 SNTAGT. The V gene lost 4 bases and the J gene lost 4 bases, with 12 bases spanning the gap. The CDR3 nucleotides read TGTGCCAGCAGTGCCGGAGAGATGGCAGATACGCAGTATTTT. It yields the protein CASSAGEMADTQYF.